This TCR beta chain appears in the sequencing data of a study of human T cells and chemical hapten exposure. Study in general: Sensitizing treatment utilized 2% DPC over an approximately 2 cm by approximately 2 cm portion of upper inner arm skin. Whole-study findings and limits: PT1 expanded TCR numbers tracked positively with patch test score.

CDR1 is SEHNR, CDR2 FQNEAQ, per germline (reference sequence). The germline V and J ends were trimmed by 5 bases and 8 bases, with 7 bases remaining between them. The CDR3 runs 11 residues. TCRdb reanalysed the RACE reads using MiXCR and keeps one entry per CDR3 protein. The table has some 400,000 distinct CDR3 sequences, more than 4.5% seen once. The table lists this clonotype with many counts. Its antigen is still unknown. Time point described: pre-sensitization, week 0. The sample's treatment: therapeutic diphenylcyclopropenone sensitization with weekly scalp DPC. This TCR came from a woman in her 50s with alopecia areata. Some clones in this sample may be carry-over from other donors' samples. This sample comprised whole blood, obtained in connection with sensitization to the hapten diphenylcyclopropenone (DPC). The rearrangement links TRBV7-9 to TRBJ2-1; D uncertain. The CDR3, as DNA: TGTGCCAGCAGCCAAAGGGATGAGCAGTTCTTC. Translation: CASSQRDEQFF.